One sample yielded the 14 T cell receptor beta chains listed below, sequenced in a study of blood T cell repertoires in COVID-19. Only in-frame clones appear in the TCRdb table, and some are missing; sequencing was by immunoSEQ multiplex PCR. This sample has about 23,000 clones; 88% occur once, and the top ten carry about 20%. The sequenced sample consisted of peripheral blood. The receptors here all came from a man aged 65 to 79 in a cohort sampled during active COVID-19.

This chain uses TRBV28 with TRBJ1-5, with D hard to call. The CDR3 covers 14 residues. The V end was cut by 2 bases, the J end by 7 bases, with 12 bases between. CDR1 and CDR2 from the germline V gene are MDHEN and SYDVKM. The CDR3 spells CASSLQASWQPQHF. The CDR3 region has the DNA TGTGCCAGCAGTTTACAGGCCTCCTGGCAGCCCCAGCATTTT. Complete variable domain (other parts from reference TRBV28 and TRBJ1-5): DVKVTQSSRYLVKRTGEKVFLECVQDMDHENMFWYRQDPGLGLRLIYFSYDVKMKEKGDIPEGYSVSREKKERFSLILESASTNQTSMYLCASSLQASWQPQHFGDGTRLSIL.

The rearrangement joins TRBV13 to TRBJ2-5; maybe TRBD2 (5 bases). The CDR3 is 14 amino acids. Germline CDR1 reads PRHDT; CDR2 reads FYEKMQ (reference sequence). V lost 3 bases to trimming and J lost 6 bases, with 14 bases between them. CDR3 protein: CASSLGGPGQTQYF. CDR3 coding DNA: TGTGCCAGCAGCTTGGGCGGGCCTGGGCAGACCCAGTACTTC.

For the CDR3, the DNA is TGTGCCAGCAGCCCCGGGGGGCGGACGAATGAAAAACTGTTTTTT. Translation: CASSPGGRTNEKLFF. The V and J genes are TRBV6-5 and TRBJ1-4, with D possibly TRBD1 on 6 matching bases. This CDR3 has 15 residues. Trimming left V 6 bases short and J 5 bases short, with 16 bases between. Germline V gene sequence: CDR1 MNHEY, CDR2 SVGAGI.

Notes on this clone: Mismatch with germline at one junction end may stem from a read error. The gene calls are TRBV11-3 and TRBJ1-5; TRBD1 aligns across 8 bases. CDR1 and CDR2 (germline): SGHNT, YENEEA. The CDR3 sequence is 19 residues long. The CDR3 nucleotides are TGTGCCGGCAGTCAGTCCCGGGACAGGCCGATTTATAGCAATCAGCCCCAGCATTTT. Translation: CAGSQSRDRPIYSNQPQHF.

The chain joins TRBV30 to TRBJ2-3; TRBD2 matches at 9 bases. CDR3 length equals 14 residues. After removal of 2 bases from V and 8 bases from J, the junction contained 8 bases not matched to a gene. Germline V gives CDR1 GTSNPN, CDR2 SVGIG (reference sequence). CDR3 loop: CAWSLLAGKVTQYF. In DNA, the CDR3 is TGTGCCTGGAGTTTGCTAGCGGGAAAAGTTACGCAGTATTTT.

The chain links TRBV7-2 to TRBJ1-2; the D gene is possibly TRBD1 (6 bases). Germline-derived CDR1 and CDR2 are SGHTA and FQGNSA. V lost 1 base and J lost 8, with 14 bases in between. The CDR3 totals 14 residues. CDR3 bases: TGTGCCAGCAGCTTAGACAGGGCCCTAAGAGGCTACACCTTC. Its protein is CASSLDRALRGYTF.

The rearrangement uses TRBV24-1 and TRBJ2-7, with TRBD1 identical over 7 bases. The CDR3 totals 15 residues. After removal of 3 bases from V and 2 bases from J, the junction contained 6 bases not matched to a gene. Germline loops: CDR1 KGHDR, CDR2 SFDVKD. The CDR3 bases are TGTGCCACCAGTGATACAGGGGAAGGGACCTACGAGCAGTACTTC. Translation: CATSDTGEGTYEQYF.

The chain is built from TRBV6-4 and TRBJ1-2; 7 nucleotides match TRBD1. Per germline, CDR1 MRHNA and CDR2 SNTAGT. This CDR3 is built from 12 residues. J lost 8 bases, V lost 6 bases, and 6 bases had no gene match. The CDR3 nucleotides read TGTGCCAGCAGACAGGGGTTGGGCGGCTACACCTTC. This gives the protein CASRQGLGGYTF.

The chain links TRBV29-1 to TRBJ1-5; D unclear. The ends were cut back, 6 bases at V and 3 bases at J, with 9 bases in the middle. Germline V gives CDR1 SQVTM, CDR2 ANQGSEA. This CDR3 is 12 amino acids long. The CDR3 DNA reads TGCAGCGTGCGGCAGTCCAATCAGCCCCAGCATTTT. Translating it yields CSVRQSNQPQHF.

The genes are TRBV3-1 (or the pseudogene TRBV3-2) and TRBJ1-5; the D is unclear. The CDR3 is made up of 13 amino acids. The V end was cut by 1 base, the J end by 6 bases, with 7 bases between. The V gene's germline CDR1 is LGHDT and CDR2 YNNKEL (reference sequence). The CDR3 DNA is TGTGCCAGCAGCCAAGTTGGGCGTCAGCCCCAGCATTTT. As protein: CASSQVGRQPQHF.

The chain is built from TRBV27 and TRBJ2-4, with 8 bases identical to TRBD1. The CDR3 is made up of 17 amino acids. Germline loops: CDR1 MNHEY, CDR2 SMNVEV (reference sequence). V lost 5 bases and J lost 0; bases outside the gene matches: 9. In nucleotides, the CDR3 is TGTGCCAGCAGTCCCGCAGGGGGCGGTCTAGCCAAAAACATTCAGTACTTC. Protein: CASSPAGGGLAKNIQYF.

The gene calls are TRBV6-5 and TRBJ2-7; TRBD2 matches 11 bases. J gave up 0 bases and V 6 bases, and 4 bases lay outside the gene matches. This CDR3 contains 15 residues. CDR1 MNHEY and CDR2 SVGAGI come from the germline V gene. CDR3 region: CASSGTSGGSYEQYF. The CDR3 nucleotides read TGTGCCAGCAGCGGAACTAGCGGGGGCTCCTACGAGCAGTACTTC.

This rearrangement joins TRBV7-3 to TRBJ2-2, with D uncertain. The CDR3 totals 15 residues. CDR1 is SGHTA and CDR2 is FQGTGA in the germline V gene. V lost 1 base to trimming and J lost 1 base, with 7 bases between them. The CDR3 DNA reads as TGTGCCAGCAGCTTAAATCCGAGGAACACCGGGGAGCTGTTTTTT. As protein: CASSLNPRNTGELFF. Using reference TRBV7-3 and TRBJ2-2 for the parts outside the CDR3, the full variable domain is GAGVSQTPSNKVTEKGKYVELRCDPISGHTALYWYRQSLGQGPEFLIYFQGTGAADDSGLPNDRFFAVRPEGSVSTLKIQRTERGDSAVYLCASSLNPRNTGELFFGEGSRLTVL.

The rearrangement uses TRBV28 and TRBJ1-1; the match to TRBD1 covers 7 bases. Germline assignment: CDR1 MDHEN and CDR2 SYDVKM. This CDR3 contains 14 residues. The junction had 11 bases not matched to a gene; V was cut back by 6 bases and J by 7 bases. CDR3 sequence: CASRKLWDRVEAFF. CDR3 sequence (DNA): TGTGCCAGCAGGAAACTATGGGACAGAGTTGAAGCTTTCTTT.